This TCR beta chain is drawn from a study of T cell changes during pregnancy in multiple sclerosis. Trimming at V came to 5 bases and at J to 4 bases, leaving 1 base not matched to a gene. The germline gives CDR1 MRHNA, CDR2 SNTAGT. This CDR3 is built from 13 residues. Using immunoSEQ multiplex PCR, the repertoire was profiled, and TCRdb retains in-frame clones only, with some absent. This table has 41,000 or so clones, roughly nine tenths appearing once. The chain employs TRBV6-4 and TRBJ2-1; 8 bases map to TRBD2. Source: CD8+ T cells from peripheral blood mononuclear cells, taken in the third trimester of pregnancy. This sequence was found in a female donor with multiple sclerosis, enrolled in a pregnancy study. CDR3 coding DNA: TGTGCCAGCAGTAGCGGGAGTTACAATGAGCAGTTCTTC. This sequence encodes CASSSGSYNEQFF.